What follows is one T cell receptor beta chain and its context. The PCR had 60 Vbeta and 13 Jbeta primers. The protocol was immunoSEQ multiplex PCR, while the TCRdb copy is restricted to in-frame clones and leaves out a portion. The sample lists some 63,000 clones, approximately 80% occurring once. This record belongs to a study of cytomegalovirus exposure and HLA in healthy donors. V gave up 5 bases and J gave up 3 bases, with 17 bases separating them. The CDR3 consists of 15 residues. Germline V gene lookup returns CDR1 SGHTA and CDR2 FQGTGA. This receptor was obtained from a human donor in good health. The chain uses TRBV7-3 and TRBJ2-7; D perhaps matches TRBD1 (5 bases). The sample comprised PBMCs. The CDR3 DNA follows: TGTGCCAGCAGCCCACAGGTGGGGCCTCACTACGAGCAGTACTTC. This gives the protein CASSPQVGPHYEQYF.